The clone carrying this T cell receptor beta chain was seen more than once but under ten times. The J segment lost 5 bases and the V segment lost 4 bases, leaving 5 bases of the junction unmatched. Germline V CDR1 and CDR2: GTSNPN, SVGIG (reference sequence). The CDR3 runs to 13 residues. This record comes from a study of blood T cells in healthy people across ages. A J-beta primer mix and a sample-barcoded 5' primer were used in a second PCR of about 7 to 12 cycles. One entry per CDR3 protein results from TCRdb running MiXCR on the 5' RACE reads. The sample records 700,000 to 800,000 distinct CDR3 sequences, roughly 41% being singletons.

This clonotype was sampled from a woman in her sixties in good health. V usage is TRBV30 and J usage is TRBJ2-7; 10 nucleotides align to TRBD1. The sequencing input was blood. The CDR3 DNA reads as TGTGCCTGGAATCGGGACAGGGGCCACGAGCAGTACTTC. Residues: CAWNRDRGHEQYF.